The subject of this entry is one T cell receptor (beta chain). CDR1 is SQVTM, CDR2 ANQGSEA, per germline. CDR3 size: 14 residues. The ends lost 7 bases at V and 0 bases at J; junction bases unmatched: 6. Here immunoSEQ multiplex PCR was the method, and the copy in TCRdb shows in-frame clones only, minus some. The table has over 150,000 clones, about 85% seen once. These data belong to a study of blood T cell repertoires in COVID-19. Overall study: Samples came from the United States, Italy and Spain, spanning acute and convalescent COVID-19. In each case, the material was cDNA or gDNA derived from T cells, B-cell-depleted T cells, or PBMCs.

Input material: peripheral blood. This receptor was taken from a man aged 40-50 years with acute or convalescent COVID-19. This chain links TRBV29-1 with TRBJ2-3; TRBD2 matches at 8 bases. The CDR3, as DNA: TGCAGCGGATTGGGACTAGAAAGCACAGATACGCAGTATTTT. It encodes CSGLGLESTDTQYF.